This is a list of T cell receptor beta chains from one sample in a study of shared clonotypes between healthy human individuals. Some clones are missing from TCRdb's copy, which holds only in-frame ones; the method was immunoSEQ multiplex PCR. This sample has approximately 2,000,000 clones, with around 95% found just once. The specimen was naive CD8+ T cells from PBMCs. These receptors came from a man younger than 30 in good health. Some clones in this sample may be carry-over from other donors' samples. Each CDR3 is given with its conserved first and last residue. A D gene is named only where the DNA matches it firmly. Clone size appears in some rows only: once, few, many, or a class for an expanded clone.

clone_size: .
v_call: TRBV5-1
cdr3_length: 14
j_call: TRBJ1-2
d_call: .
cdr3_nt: TGCGCCAGCAGCCTGGCGGACAGAGACTATGGCTACACCTTC
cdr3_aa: CASSLADRDYGYTF

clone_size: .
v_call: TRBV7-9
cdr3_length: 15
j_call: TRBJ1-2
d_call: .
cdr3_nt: TGTGCCAGCAGCTTAGGGGCAGGGTCCTTATATGGCTACACCTTC
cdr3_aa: CASSLGAGSLYGYTF

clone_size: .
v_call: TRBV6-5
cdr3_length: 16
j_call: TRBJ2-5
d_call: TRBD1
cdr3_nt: TGTGCCAGCAGTTCTAAACGCAGGGGGCGCGAAGAGACCCAGTACTTC
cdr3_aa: CASSSKRRGREETQYF

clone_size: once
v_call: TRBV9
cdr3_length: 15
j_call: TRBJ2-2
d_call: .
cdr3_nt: TGTGCCAGCGCCCAGCGGGCCTCAGGCACCGGGGAGCTGTTTTTT
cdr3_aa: CASAQRASGTGELFF

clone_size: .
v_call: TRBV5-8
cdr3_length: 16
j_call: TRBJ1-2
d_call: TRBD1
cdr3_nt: TGTGCCAGCAGCTTGGTTTTTAGGACAGGGGCCTATGGCTACACCTTC
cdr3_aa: CASSLVFRTGAYGYTF

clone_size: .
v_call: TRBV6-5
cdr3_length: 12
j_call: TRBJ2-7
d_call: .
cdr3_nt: TGTGCCAGCAGTTCCATCTCCCCCGTGCAGTACTTC
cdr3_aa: CASSSISPVQYF

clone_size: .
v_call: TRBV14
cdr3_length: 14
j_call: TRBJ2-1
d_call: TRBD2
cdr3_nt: TGTGCCAGCAGCCAAGAGCGGGAGTTTCATGAGCAGTTCTTC
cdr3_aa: CASSQEREFHEQFF

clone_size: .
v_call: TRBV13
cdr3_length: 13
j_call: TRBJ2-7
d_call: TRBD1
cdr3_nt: TGTGCCAGCAGCACAGGGGGTATCTACGAGCAGTACTTC
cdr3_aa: CASSTGGIYEQYF

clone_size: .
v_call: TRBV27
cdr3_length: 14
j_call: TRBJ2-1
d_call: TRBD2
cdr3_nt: TGTGCCAGCAGTCTCCTAGCGGGGCCCAATGAGCAGTTCTTC
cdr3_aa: CASSLLAGPNEQFF

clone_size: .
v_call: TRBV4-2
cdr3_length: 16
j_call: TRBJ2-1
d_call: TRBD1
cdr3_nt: TGTGCCAGCAGCCAAGACATCGGGGACAGAGGCTATGAGCAGTTCTTC
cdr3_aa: CASSQDIGDRGYEQFF

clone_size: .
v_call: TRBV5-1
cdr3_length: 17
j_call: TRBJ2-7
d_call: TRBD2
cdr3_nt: TGCGCCAGCAGCTTGTTGCTAGCGGGAGGCTCTTTCTACGAGCAGTACTTC
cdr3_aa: CASSLLLAGGSFYEQYF

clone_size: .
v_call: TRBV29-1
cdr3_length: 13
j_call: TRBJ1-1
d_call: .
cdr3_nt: TGCAGCGTTGAAACGGGTGGAGAGCTTGAAGCTTTCTTT
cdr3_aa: CSVETGGELEAFF

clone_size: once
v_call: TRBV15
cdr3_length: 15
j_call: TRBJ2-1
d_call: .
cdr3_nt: TGTGCCACCACCCCTGATAGGGGACGGGCGAATGAGCAGTTCTTC
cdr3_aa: CATTPDRGRANEQFF

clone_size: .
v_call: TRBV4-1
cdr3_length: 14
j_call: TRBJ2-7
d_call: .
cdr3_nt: TGCGCCAGCGGCCGGGACGGCGGCTGGGACGAGCAGTACTTC
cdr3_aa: CASGRDGGWDEQYF

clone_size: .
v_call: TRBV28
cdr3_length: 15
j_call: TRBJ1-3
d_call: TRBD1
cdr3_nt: TGTGCCAGCAGCCGGGACAGAATCTCTGGAAACACCATATATTTT
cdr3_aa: CASSRDRISGNTIYF

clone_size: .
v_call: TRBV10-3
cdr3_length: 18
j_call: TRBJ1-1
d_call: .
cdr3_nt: TGTGCCATCAGTGAGTCGATGCGGGATCGGGTAGGGTACACTGAAGCTTTCTTT
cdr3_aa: CAISESMRDRVGYTEAFF

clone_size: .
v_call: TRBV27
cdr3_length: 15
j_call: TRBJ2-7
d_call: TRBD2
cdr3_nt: TGTGCCAGCAGTCACACCGGGACTAGGCTCTCCGAGCAGTACTTC
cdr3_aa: CASSHTGTRLSEQYF

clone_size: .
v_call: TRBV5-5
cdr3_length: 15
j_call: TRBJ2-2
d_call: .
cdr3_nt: TGTGCCAGCAGGGTGGGCCCCGCGAACACCGGGGAGCTGTTTTTT
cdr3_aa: CASRVGPANTGELFF